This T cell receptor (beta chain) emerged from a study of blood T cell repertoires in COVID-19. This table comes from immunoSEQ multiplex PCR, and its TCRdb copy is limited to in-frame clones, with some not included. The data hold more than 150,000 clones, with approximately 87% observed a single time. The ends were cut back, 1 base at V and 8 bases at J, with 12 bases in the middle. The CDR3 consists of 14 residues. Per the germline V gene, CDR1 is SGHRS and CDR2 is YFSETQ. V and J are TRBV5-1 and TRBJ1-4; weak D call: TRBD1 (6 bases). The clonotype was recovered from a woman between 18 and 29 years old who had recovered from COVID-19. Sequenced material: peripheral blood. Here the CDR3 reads CASSLIQGGEKLFF. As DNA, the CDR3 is TGCGCCAGCAGCTTGATACAGGGCGGCGAAAAACTGTTTTTT.